Below, 18 T cell receptor beta chains from the same sample are listed, as sequenced in a study of T cell repertoires in cytomegalovirus infection. TCRdb redid the calling of the reads with MiXCR, one entry per CDR3 protein. This table holds more than 250,000 distinct CDR3 sequences, around 25% found once. These receptors' targets are unknown. Specimen: cultured PBMCs, collected from culture after CMV antigen stimulation. These receptors all stem from a human donor in good health (CMV status not recorded). Some clones in this sample may be carry-over from other donors' samples.

The chain joins TRBV20-1 to TRBJ2-7, with 12 bases identical to TRBD2. CDR1 and CDR2 from the germline V gene are DFQATT and SNEGSKA (reference sequence). J lost 6 bases, V lost 3 bases, and 18 bases had no gene match. The CDR3 consists of 18 residues. This chain's CDR3 is CSASPRASGRGFGGEQYF. The CDR3 region has the DNA TGCAGTGCTAGTCCTAGGGCTAGCGGGAGGGGTTTCGGTGGCGAGCAGTACTTC.

V usage is TRBV28 and J usage is TRBJ2-2; no clear D gene. The germline V and J ends were trimmed by 9 bases and 0 bases, with 8 bases remaining between them. Germline CDR1 MDHEN, CDR2 SYDVKM. The CDR3 sequence is 13 residues long. CDR3: CASLEANTGELFF. CDR3 DNA sequence: TGTGCCAGTTTAGAGGCGAACACCGGGGAGCTGTTTTTT.

The chain uses TRBV7-2 and TRBJ2-5; D remains unclear. This CDR3 has 15 amino acids. Trimming removed 0 bases from V and 4 bases from J, with 12 bases in between. Germline lookup yields CDR1 SGHTA and CDR2 FQGNSA. As DNA, the CDR3 is TGTGCCAGCAGCTTAGCGCTAACCGTTCGAGAGACCCAGTACTTC. It yields the protein CASSLALTVRETQYF.

V usage is TRBV20-1 and J usage is TRBJ1-1, with a weak D call TRBD1 (5 bases). CDR3 length: 15 residues. The V end lost 0 bases, the J end lost 3 bases, and 14 bases lay between the germline ends. CDR1 is DFQATT, CDR2 SNEGSKA, per germline (reference sequence). The CDR3 is CSAREWGVPDTEAFF. For the CDR3, the DNA is TGCAGTGCTAGAGAGTGGGGGGTTCCCGACACTGAAGCTTTCTTT.

The J gene is TRBJ1-2, the V gene TRBV6-2 or TRBV6-3; D is possibly TRBD1 (6 bases). Trimming took 5 bases from V and 8 from J, leaving 12 bases between them. The CDR3 has 12 amino acids. Germline CDR1 reads MNHEY; CDR2 reads SVGEGT. This CDR3 is CASSDYREGYTF. CDR3 DNA sequence: TGTGCCAGCAGTGACTACAGGGAAGGCTACACCTTC.

This clonotype was seen more than once but under ten times. The CDR3 sequence is CASSLEIAGVIYNEQFF. The CDR3 DNA is TGTGCCAGCAGCTTAGAGATAGCGGGCGTCATTTACAATGAGCAGTTCTTC. V is TRBV7-6 and J is TRBJ2-1, with TRBD2 matching over 7 bases. CDR1 SGHVS and CDR2 FNYEAQ come from the germline V gene. This CDR3 has 17 residues. The J segment lost 4 bases and the V segment lost 1 base, leaving 10 bases of the junction unmatched.

This clonotype was recorded a few times. CDR3 bases: TGTGCCATACAGCGGGAGAGGGGCACAGATACGCAGTATTTT. This sequence encodes CAIQRERGTDTQYF. V gene TRBV10-3 combines with J gene TRBJ2-3; 8 positions match TRBD2. The CDR3 runs 14 residues. V shed 9 bases, J shed 1 base, and the junction held 6 bases outside the gene matches. Germline V gene lookup returns CDR1 ENHRY and CDR2 SYGVKD.

CDR3 nucleotide sequence: TGTGCCAGCAGTGGTCGGACAGGGGGACGTGAGCAGTTCTTC. This translates into CASSGRTGGREQFF. This chain uses TRBV6-5 with TRBJ2-1; 10 nucleotides match TRBD1. Per the germline V gene, CDR1 is MNHEY and CDR2 is SVGAGI. There are 14 residues in the CDR3. V trimming: 5 bases; J trimming: 9 bases; junction bases outside the gene matches: 7.

This sequence joins TRBV6-2 or TRBV6-3 and TRBJ2-7; possibly TRBD1 or TRBD2 for D (6 bases each). Germline V gene sequence: CDR1 MNHEY, CDR2 SVGEGT. CDR3 length equals 14 residues. The V end was cut by 6 bases, the J end by 2 bases, with 14 bases between. CDR3 residues: CASRRGQVPYEQYF. Here the CDR3 DNA reads TGTGCCAGCAGACGGGGGCAGGTTCCCTACGAGCAGTACTTC.

The V call is TRBV19, the J call TRBJ2-3, with 10 bases matching TRBD1. Germline V gene sequence: CDR1 LNHDA, CDR2 SQIVND (reference sequence). V dropped 2 bases and J dropped 3; count of bases not matched to a gene: 2. The length of the CDR3 is 15 residues. CDR3 DNA: TGTGCCAGTAGTATACGGGGACAGGGGACAGATACGCAGTATTTT. Translation: CASSIRGQGTDTQYF.

This clonotype was observed a handful of times. The gene calls are TRBV5-8 and TRBJ2-3, with TRBD2 identical over 7 bases. V shed 5 bases and J 0 bases; nucleotides not matched to a gene: 3. This CDR3 spans 14 amino acids. Germline CDR1 SGHTS, CDR2 YDEGEE. CDR3 sequence (DNA): TGTGCCAGCAGACGTAGCGGGAGCACAGATACGCAGTATTTT. Its translation: CASRRSGSTDTQYF.

The chain links TRBV11-3 to TRBJ2-1; D gene unclear. This CDR3 has 13 residues. Trimming took 0 bases from V and 10 from J, leaving 10 bases between them. Per the germline V gene, CDR1 is SGHNT and CDR2 is YENEEA. The chain's CDR3 is CASSLEIAKEQFF. CDR3 nucleotides: TGTGCCAGCAGCTTAGAAATAGCAAAGGAGCAGTTCTTC.

The sample holds a few counts of this clonotype. The chain combines TRBV12-3 or TRBV12-4 with TRBJ1-5, with D possibly being TRBD1 (6 bases). The CDR3 sequence is 14 residues long. V was shortened by 6 bases and J by 3 bases, with 12 bases between the two germline ends. CDR3 nucleotides: TGTGCCAGCAGCATTAGACAGGACAATCAGCCCCAGCATTTT. It codes for CASSIRQDNQPQHF.

The gene calls are TRBV14 and TRBJ2-1, with 8 positions matching TRBD1. CDR3 size: 16 residues. Germline CDR1 reads SGHDN; CDR2 reads FVKESK. J gave up 4 bases and V 2 bases, and 7 bases lay outside the gene matches. The chain's CDR3 is CASSQPGGRIYNEQFF. The DNA of the CDR3 is TGTGCCAGCAGCCAACCAGGGGGCCGGATTTACAATGAGCAGTTCTTC.

This chain joins TRBV10-3 and TRBJ1-1; D is perhaps TRBD1 (6 bases). The CDR3 is 16 residues long. V was clipped by 2 bases and J by 4 bases, with 17 bases between them. The germline gives CDR1 ENHRY, CDR2 SYGVKD. In DNA form, the CDR3 reads TGTGCCATCAGTGAGACCCCTGGGGGCGGTTCCACTGAAGCTTTCTTT. This translates into CAISETPGGGSTEAFF.

This clonotype has at least ten counts. The gene calls are TRBV11-2 and TRBJ1-1; 7 bases line up with TRBD1. Germline CDR1 reads SGHAT; CDR2 reads FQNNGV. V lost 4 bases and J lost 4; bases outside the gene matches: 9. The CDR3 contains 15 residues. CDR3 DNA sequence: TGTGCCAGCAGCTCAACACGACAGGGTGCCACTGAAGCTTTCTTT. Translation gives CASSSTRQGATEAFF.

This clonotype was observed a single time. The DNA for the CDR3 is TGTGCCAGCAGCCTCGCACTACAGGGTCAGGCCAAAAACATTCAGTACTTC. It specifies CASSLALQGQAKNIQYF. The rearrangement uses TRBV7-9 and TRBJ2-4; possible D gene TRBD1, 6 bases. This CDR3 is built from 17 residues. Between the trimmed V and J ends, which lost 5 bases and 1 base, there was a span of 18 bases. CDR1 SEHNR and CDR2 FQNEAQ come from the germline V gene (reference sequence).

This chain links TRBV7-9 with TRBJ1-2, with D possibly being TRBD1 (5 bases). The germline V gene has CDR1 SEHNR and CDR2 FQNEAQ (reference sequence). V lost 5 bases and J lost 6, with 22 bases in between. This CDR3 has 16 amino acids. The CDR3 reads CASSRDGTAKRDGYTF. The CDR3 DNA reads as TGTGCCAGCAGCCGGGACGGGACTGCAAAAAGGGATGGCTACACCTTC.